This T cell receptor (beta chain) was retrieved from a study of blood T cells in healthy people across ages. The CDR3 is 13 residues long. Germline CDR1 and CDR2: DFQATT and SNEGSKA (reference sequence). Trimming shortened V by 5 bases and J by 0 bases, and 9 bases separated the two germline ends. It was with a sample-barcoded 5' primer and a J-beta primer mix that a second PCR of roughly 7 to 12 cycles was run. Through a template-switch adaptor with 12 random nucleotides, each cDNA molecule received a tag. TCRdb re-analysed the 5' RACE reads in MiXCR, keeping a single row per CDR3 protein. Found here are some 1.4 million distinct CDR3 sequences, about 40% of them singletons; the top ten hold roughly 8.2%.

Sample: blood. The chain couples TRBV20-1 to TRBJ2-3; D unresolved. The source of this sequence is a woman under 30 in good health. CDR3 DNA sequence: TGCAGTGCTGCCTCCCGAAGCACAGATACGCAGTATTTT. It is translated as CSAASRSTDTQYF.